This TCR beta chain is drawn from a study of Graves' ophthalmopathy and Graves' hyperthyroidism. Germline V CDR1 and CDR2: SGHTA, FQGNSA. V was trimmed by 1 base and J by 6 bases, leaving 12 bases between them. The CDR3 consists of 14 residues. Stable hyperthyroidism meant no ophthalmopathy within 18 months of follow-up. Only newly diagnosed hyperthyroidism patients aged 18 to 65, with under 2 months' duration, were enrolled. Certain patients were not enrolled. These were patients with other autoimmune diseases, uncontrolled infections, pregnancy or lactation. Study-wide points: The model's prediction of ophthalmopathy progression had approximately 67% sensitivity and less than 75% specificity.

This clonotype was picked up many times. As yet, its antigen is unknown. Amplifying from RNA transcripts, the study obtained TCR beta CDR3 regions. Amplification began with first-round RT-PCR using HTBI primers, then second-round multiplex PCR was performed. In TCRdb, the multiplex PCR reads were re-called with MiXCR into one record per CDR3 protein. The data hold hundreds of thousands of distinct CDR3 sequences, with about 20% observed a single time. Material for sequencing was peripheral blood. This receptor was identified in a woman aged 18-29 years with stable Graves' hyperthyroidism. Some clones in this sample may be carry-over from other donors' samples. J is TRBJ1-2 and V is TRBV7-2; TRBD1 is a possible D gene (5 bases). The CDR3 nucleotides read TGTGCCAGCAGCTTAGGCCGGGGCTCGGATGGCTACACCTTC. It translates to CASSLGRGSDGYTF.